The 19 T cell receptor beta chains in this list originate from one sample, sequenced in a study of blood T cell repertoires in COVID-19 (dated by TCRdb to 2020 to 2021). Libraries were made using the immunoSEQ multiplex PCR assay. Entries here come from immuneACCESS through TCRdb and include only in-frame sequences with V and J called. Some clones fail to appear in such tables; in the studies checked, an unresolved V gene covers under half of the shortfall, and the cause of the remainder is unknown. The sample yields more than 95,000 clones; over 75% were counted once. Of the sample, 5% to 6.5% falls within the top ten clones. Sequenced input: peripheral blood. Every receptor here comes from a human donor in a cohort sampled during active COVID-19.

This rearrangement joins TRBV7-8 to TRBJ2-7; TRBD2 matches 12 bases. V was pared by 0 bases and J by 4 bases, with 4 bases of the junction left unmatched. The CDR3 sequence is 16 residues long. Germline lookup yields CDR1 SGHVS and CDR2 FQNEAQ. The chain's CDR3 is CASSLARLAGVYEQYF. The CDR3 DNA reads TGTGCCAGCAGCTTAGCGCGACTAGCGGGGGTGTACGAGCAGTACTTC.

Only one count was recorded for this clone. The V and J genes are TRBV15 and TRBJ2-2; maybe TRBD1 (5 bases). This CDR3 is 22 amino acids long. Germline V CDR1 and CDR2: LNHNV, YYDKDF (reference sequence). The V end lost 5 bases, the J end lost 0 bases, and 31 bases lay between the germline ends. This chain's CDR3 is CATSPRVGQTDHLLTNTGELFF. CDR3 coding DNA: TGTGCCACCAGCCCCCGGGTGGGTCAGACAGACCACCTCCTTACGAACACCGGGGAGCTGTTTTTT.

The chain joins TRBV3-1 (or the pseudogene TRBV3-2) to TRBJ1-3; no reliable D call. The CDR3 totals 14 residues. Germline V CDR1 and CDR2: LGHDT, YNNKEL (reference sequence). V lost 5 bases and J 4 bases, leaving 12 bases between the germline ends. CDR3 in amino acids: CASSTFGSGNTIYF. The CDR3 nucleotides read TGTGCCAGCAGCACCTTCGGGTCAGGAAACACCATATATTTT.

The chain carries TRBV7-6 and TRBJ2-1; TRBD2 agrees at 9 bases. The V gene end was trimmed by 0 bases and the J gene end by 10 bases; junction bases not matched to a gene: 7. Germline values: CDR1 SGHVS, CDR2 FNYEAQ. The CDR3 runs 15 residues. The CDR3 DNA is TGTGCCAGCAGCTTAGCCGCTAGCGGGAAGGGCGAGCAGTTCTTC. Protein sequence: CASSLAASGKGEQFF.

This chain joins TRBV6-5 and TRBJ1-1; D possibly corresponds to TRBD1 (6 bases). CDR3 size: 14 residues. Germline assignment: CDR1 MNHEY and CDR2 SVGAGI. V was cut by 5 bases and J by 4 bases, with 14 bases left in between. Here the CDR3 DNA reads TGTGCCAGCAGTACGAACAGGGCGTCCACTGAAGCTTTCTTT. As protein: CASSTNRASTEAFF.

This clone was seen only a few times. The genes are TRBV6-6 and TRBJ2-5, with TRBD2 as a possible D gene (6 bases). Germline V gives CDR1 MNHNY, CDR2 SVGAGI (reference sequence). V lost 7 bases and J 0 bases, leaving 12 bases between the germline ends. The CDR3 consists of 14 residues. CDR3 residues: CASTKGGNQETQYF. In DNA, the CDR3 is TGTGCCAGCACCAAGGGAGGAAACCAAGAGACCCAGTACTTC.

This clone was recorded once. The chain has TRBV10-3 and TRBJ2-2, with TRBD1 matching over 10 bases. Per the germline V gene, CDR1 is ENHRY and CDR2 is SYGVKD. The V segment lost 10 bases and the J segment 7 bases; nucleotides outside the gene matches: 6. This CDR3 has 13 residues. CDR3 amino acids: CATRDRGYGELFF. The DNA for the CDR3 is TGTGCCACCCGGGACAGGGGTTACGGGGAGCTGTTTTTT.

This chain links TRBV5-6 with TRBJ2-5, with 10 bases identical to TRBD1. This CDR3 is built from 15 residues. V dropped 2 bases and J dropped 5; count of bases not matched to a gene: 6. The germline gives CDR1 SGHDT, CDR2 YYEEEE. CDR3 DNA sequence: TGTGCCAGCAGCTTCGGGACAGGGGACATCGAGACCCAGTACTTC. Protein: CASSFGTGDIETQYF.

CDR3 nucleotides: TGCGCCAGCAGCCTCCGACTAGCGGGAGCCCCCTACGAGCAGTACTTC. Its translation is CASSLRLAGAPYEQYF. The J gene is TRBJ2-7, the V gene TRBV4-3; 12 nucleotides agree with TRBD2. The CDR3 runs to 16 residues. V gave up 4 bases and J gave up 2 bases; unmatched junction bases: 6. Germline-derived CDR1 and CDR2 are LGHNA and YSLEER.

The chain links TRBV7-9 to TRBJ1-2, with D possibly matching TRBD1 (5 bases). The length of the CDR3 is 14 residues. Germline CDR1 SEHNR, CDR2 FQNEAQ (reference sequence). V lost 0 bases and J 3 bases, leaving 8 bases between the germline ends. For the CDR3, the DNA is TGTGCCAGCAGCTTAGCAGGGGCGGACTATGGCTACACCTTC. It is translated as CASSLAGADYGYTF.

CDR3 loop: CASSYGGALGSDTQYF. The CDR3 DNA follows: TGTGCCAGCAGTTACGGGGGGGCCCTGGGTTCAGATACGCAGTATTTT. The rearrangement joins TRBV6-5 to TRBJ2-3; possible D gene TRBD2, 7 bases. Looked up from germline, CDR1 is MNHEY and CDR2 is SVGAGI. V was shortened by 2 bases and J by 4 bases, with 16 bases between the two germline ends. The CDR3 spans 16 residues.

The DNA for the CDR3 is TGCGCCAGCACGGGAATAGCGGGGGACACAGATACGCAGTATTTT. Its protein product is CASTGIAGDTDTQYF. The V call is TRBV5-1, the J call TRBJ2-3; TRBD2 matches 9 bases. This CDR3 has 15 amino acids. V was pared by 6 bases and J by 2 bases, with 7 bases of the junction left unmatched. Per the germline V gene, CDR1 is SGHRS and CDR2 is YFSETQ.

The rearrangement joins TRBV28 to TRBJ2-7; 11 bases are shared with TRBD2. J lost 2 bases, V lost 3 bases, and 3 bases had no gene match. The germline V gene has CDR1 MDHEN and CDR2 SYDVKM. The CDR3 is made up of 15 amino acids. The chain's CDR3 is CASSFLAGGPYEQYF. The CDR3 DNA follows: TGTGCCAGCAGTTTTCTAGCGGGAGGTCCCTACGAGCAGTACTTC.

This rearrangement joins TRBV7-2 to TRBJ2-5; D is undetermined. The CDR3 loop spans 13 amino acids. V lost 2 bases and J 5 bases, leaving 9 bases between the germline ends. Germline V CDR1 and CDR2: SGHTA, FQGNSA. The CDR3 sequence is CASSLRVGETQYF. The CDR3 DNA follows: TGTGCCAGCAGCTTACGGGTCGGTGAGACCCAGTACTTC.

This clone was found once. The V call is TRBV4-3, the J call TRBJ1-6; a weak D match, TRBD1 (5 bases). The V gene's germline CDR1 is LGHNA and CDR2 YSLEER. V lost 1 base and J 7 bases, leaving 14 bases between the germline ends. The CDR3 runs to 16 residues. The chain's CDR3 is CASSQAVSQGNSPLHF. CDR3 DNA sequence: TGCGCCAGCAGCCAAGCTGTTTCGCAGGGCAATTCACCCCTCCACTTT.

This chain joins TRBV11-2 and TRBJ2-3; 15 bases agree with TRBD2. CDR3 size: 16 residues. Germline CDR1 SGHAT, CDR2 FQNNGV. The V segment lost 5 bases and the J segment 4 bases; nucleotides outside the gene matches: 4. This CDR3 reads CASSRTSGGAADTQYF. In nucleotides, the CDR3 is TGTGCCAGCAGCCGGACTAGCGGGGGGGCAGCAGATACGCAGTATTTT.

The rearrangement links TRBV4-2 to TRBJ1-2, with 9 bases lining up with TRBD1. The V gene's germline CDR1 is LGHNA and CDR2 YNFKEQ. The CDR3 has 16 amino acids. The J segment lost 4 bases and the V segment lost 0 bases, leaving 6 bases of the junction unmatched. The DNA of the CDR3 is TGTGCCAGCAGCCAAGACCCAACAGGGGGCTTCTATGGCTACACCTTC. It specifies CASSQDPTGGFYGYTF.

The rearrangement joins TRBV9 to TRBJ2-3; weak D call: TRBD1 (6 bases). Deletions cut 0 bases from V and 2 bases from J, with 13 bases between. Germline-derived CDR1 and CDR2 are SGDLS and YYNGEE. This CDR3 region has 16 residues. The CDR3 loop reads CASSVVGVGHTDTQYF. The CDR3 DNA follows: TGTGCCAGCAGCGTAGTTGGGGTGGGACACACAGATACGCAGTATTTT.

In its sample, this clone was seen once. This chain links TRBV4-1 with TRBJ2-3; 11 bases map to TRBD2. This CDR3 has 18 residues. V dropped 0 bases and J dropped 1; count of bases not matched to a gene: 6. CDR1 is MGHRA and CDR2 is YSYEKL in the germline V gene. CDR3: CASSQDPSTSGGTDTQYF. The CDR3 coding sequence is TGCGCCAGCAGCCAAGATCCCTCGACTAGCGGGGGCACAGATACGCAGTATTTT.